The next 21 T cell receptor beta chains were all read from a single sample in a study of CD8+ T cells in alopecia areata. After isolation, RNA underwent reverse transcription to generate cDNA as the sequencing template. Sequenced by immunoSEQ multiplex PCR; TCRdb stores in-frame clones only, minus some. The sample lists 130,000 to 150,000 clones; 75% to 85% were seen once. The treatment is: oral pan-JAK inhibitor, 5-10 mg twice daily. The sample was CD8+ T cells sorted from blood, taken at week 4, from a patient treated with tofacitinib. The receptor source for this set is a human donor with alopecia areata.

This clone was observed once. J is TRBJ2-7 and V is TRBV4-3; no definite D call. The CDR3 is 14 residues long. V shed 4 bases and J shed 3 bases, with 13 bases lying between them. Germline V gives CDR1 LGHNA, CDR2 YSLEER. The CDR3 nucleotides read TGCGCCAGCAGCCCGACTCTTGACGGCTACGAGCAGTACTTC. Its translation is CASSPTLDGYEQYF.

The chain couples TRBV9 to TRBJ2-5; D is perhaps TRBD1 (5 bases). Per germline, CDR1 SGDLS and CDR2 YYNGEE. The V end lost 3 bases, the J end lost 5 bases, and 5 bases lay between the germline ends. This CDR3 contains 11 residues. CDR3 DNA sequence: TGTGCCAGCAGCGAGGGGGAGACCCAGTACTTC. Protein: CASSEGETQYF.

CDR3 loop: CASSQEGRAADTQYF. The DNA for the CDR3 is TGCGCCAGCAGCCAAGAGGGCAGAGCGGCAGATACGCAGTATTTT. V is TRBV4-3 and J is TRBJ2-3; D may be TRBD2 (5 bases). Germline CDR1 reads LGHNA; CDR2 reads YSLEER. V shed 0 bases and J shed 4 bases, with 11 bases lying between them. The CDR3 extends over 15 amino acids.

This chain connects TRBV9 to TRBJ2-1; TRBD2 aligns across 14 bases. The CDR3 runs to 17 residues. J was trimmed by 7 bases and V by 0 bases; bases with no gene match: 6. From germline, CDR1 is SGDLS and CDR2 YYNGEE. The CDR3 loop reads CASSVARLAGGPNEQFF. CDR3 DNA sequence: TGTGCCAGCAGCGTAGCCCGACTAGCGGGGGGGCCGAATGAGCAGTTCTTC.

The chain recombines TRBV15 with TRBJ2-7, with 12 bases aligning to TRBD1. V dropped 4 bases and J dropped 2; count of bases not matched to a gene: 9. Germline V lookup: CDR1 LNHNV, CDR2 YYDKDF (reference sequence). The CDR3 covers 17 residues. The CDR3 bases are TGTGCCACCAGCAAACCGGGACAGGGGGCTCTTGCCTACGAGCAGTACTTC. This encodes CATSKPGQGALAYEQYF.

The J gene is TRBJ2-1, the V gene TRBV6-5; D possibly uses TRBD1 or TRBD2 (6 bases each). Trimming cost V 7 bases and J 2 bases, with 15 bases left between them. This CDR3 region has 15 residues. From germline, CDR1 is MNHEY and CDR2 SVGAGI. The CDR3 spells CASTHGGGPYNEQFF. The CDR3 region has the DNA TGTGCCAGCACCCACGGAGGGGGGCCCTACAATGAGCAGTTCTTC.

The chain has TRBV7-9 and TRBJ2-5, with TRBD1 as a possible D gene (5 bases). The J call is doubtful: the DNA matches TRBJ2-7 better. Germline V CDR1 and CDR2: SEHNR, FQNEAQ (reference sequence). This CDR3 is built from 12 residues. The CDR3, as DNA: TGTGCCAGCAGTCTAGGGGTCTACGAGCAGTACTTC. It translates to CASSLGVYEQYF.

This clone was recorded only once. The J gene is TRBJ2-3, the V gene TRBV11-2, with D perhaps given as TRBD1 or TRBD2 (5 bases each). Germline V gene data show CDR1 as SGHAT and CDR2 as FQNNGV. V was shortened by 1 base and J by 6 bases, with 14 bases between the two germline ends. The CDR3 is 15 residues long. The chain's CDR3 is CASSLVAGTGDTQYF. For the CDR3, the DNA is TGTGCCAGCAGCTTAGTAGCAGGGACGGGTGATACGCAGTATTTT. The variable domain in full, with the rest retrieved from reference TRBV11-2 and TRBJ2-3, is EAGVAQSPRYKIIEKRQSVAFWCNPISGHATLYWYQQILGQGPKLLIQFQNNGVVDDSQLPKDRFSAERLKGVDSTLKIQPAKLEDSAVYLCASSLVAGTGDTQYFGPGTRLTVL.

The CDR3: CSVEVAGGSYEQYF. In DNA, the CDR3 is TGCAGCGTTGAGGTGGCGGGGGGCTCCTACGAGCAGTACTTC. The chain joins TRBV29-1 to TRBJ2-5; 8 positions agree with TRBD2. The J call may be incorrect, as the DNA end agrees better with TRBJ2-7. The CDR3 runs to 14 residues. Germline V gene lookup returns CDR1 SQVTM and CDR2 ANQGSEA.

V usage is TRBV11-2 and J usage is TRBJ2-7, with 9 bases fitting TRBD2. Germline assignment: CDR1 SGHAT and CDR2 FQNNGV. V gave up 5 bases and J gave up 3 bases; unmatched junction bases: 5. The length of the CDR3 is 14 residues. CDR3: CASSPGLAGYEQYF. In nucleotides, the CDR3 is TGTGCCAGCAGCCCGGGACTAGCTGGCTACGAGCAGTACTTC.

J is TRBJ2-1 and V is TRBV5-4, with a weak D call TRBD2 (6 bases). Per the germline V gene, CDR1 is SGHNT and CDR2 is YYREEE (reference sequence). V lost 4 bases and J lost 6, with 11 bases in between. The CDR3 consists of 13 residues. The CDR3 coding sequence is TGTGCCAGCAGCGGGGGGATTGTCAATGAGCAGTTCTTC. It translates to CASSGGIVNEQFF.

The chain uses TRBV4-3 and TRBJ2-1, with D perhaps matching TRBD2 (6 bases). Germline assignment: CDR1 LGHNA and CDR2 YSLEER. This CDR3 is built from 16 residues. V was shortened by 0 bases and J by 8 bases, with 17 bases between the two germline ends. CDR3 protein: CASSQDSRDFPDEQFF. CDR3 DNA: TGCGCCAGCAGCCAAGATTCCCGGGACTTCCCCGATGAGCAGTTCTTC.

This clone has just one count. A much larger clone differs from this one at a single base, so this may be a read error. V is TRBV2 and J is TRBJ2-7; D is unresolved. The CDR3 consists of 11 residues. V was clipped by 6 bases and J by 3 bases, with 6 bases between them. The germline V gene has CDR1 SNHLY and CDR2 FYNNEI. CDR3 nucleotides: TGTGCCAGCAGCCCGGGCTACGAGCAGTACTTC. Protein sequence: CASSPGYEQYF.

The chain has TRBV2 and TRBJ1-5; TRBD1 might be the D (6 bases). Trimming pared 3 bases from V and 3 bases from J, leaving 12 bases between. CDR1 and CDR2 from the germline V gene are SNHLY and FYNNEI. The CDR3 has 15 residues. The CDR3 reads CASSDYRDLNQPQHF. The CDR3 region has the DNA TGTGCCAGCAGTGATTACAGGGACCTCAATCAGCCCCAGCATTTT.

CDR3 nucleotides: TGTGCCAGCAGGGAAACCACGGGGAACACTGAAGCTTTCTTT. Translating it yields CASRETTGNTEAFF. This chain uses TRBV4-2 with TRBJ1-1; D is unclear. The germline gives CDR1 LGHNA, CDR2 YNFKEQ. Trimming left V 6 bases short and J 1 base short, with 12 bases between. The CDR3 length is 14 residues.

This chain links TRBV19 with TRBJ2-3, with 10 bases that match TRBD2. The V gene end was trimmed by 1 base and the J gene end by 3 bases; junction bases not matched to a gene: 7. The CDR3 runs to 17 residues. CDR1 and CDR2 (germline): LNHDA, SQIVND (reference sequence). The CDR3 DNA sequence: TGTGCCAGTAGTATAGGGAGCGGGGGGGTGTGGACAGATACGCAGTATTTT. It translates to CASSIGSGGVWTDTQYF.

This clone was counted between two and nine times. The CDR3 sequence: CASSLELIRETQYF. CDR3 bases: TGTGCCAGCAGCTTAGAGCTTATAAGGGAGACCCAGTACTTC. The chain combines TRBV7-2 with TRBJ2-5; D call uncertain. The CDR3 has 14 residues. V lost 1 base, J lost 5 bases, and 11 bases lay in between. Germline CDR1 reads SGHTA; CDR2 reads FQGNSA.

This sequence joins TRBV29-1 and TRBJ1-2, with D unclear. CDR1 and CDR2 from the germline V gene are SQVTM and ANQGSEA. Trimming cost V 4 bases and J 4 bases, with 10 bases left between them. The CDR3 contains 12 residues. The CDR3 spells CSVVDQIYGYTF. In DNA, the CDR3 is TGCAGCGTTGTGGATCAGATCTATGGCTACACCTTC.

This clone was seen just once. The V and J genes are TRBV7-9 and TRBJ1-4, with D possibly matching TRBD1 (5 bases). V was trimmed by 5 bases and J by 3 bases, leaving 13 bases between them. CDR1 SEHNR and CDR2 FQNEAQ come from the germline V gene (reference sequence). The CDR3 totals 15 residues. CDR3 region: CASSPSGAANEKLFF. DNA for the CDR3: TGTGCCAGCAGCCCGTCCGGGGCGGCTAATGAAAAACTGTTTTTT.

This chain's CDR3 is CASSRGDGQAEAFF. CDR3 nucleotides: TGTGCCAGCAGCCGAGGGGACGGTCAGGCTGAAGCTTTCTTT. The V call is TRBV5-6, the J call TRBJ1-1, with a possible D match to TRBD1 (5 bases). This CDR3 contains 14 residues. Trimming stripped 4 bases from V and 6 bases from J, with 16 bases between. The germline CDR1 and CDR2 sequences are SGHDT and YYEEEE.

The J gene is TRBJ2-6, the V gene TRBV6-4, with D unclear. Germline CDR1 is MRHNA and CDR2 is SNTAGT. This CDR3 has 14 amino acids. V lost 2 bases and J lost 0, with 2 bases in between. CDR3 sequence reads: CASSDNSGANVLTF. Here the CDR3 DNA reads TGTGCCAGCAGTGACAACTCTGGGGCCAACGTCCTGACTTTC.